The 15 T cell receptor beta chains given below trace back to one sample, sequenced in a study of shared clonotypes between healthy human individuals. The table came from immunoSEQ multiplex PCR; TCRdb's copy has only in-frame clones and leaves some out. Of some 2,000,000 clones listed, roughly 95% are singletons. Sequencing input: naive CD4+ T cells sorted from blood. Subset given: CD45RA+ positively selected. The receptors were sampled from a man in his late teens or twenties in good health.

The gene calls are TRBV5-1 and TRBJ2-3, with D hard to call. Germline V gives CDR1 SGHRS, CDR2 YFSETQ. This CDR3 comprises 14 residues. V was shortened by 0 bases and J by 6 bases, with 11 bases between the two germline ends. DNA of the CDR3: TGCGCCAGCAGCTTGGGGCAGGTCGCTGATACGCAGTATTTT. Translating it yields CASSLGQVADTQYF.

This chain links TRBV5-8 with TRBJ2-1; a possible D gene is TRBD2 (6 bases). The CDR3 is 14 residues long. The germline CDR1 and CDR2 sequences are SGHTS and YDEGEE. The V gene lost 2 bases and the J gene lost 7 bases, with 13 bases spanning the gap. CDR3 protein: CASSFGGNLNEQFF. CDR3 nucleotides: TGTGCCAGCAGCTTCGGCGGGAATTTGAATGAGCAGTTCTTC.

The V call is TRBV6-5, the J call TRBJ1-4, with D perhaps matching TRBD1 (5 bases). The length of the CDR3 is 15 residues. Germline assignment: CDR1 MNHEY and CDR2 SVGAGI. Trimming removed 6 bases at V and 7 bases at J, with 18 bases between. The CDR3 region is CASSQGQARSEKLFF. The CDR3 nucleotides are TGTGCCAGCAGCCAAGGACAAGCGAGGAGTGAAAAACTGTTTTTT.

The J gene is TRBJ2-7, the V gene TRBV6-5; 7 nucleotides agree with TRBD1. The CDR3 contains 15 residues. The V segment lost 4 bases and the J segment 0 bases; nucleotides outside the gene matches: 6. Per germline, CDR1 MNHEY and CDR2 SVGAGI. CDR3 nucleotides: TGTGCCAGCAGTTCCTCCAGGGACAGCTCCTACGAGCAGTACTTC. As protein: CASSSSRDSSYEQYF.

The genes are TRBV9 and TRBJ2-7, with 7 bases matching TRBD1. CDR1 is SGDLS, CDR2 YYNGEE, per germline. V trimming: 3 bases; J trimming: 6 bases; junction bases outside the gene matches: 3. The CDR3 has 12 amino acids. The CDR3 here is CASSDTGVEQYF. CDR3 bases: TGTGCCAGCAGCGACACAGGGGTCGAGCAGTACTTC.

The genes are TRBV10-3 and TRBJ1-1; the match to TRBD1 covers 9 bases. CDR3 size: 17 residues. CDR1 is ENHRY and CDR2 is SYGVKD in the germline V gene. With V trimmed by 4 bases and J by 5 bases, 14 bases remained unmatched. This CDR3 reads CAISGEGTGPAGTEAFF. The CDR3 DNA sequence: TGTGCCATCAGTGGGGAAGGGACAGGGCCCGCGGGAACTGAAGCTTTCTTT.

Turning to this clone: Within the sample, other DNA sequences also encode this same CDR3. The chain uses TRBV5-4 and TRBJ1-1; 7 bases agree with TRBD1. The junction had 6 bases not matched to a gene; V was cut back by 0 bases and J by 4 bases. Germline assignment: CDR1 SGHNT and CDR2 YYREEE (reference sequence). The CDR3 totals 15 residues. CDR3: CASSLAGQGGTEAFF. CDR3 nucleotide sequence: TGTGCCAGCAGCTTGGCAGGTCAGGGGGGCACTGAAGCTTTCTTT.

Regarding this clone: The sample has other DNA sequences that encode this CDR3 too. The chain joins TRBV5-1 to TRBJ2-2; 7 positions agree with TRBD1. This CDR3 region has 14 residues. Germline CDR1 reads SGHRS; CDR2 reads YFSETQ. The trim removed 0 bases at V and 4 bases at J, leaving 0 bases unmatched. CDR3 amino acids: CASSLGTGTGELFF. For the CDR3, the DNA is TGCGCCAGCAGCTTGGGGACAGGCACCGGGGAGCTGTTTTTT. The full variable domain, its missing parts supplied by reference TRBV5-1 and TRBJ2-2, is KAGVTQTPRYLIKTRGQQVTLSCSPISGHRSVSWYQQTPGQGLQFLFEYFSETQRNKGNFPGRFSGRQFSNSRSEMNVSTLELGDSALYLCASSLGTGTGELFFGEGSRLTVL.

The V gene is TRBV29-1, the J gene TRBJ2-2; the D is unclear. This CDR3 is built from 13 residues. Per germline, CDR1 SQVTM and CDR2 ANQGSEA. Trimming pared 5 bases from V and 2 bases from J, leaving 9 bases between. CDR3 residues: CSVNKPNTGELFF. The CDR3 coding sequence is TGCAGCGTTAATAAACCCAACACCGGGGAGCTGTTTTTT.

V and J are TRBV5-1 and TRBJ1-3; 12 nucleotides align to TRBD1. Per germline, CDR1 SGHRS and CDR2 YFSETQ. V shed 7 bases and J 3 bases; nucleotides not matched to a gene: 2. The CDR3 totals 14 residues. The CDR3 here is CASGTGGVGNTIYF. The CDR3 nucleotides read TGCGCCAGCGGGACAGGGGGCGTTGGAAACACCATATATTTT.

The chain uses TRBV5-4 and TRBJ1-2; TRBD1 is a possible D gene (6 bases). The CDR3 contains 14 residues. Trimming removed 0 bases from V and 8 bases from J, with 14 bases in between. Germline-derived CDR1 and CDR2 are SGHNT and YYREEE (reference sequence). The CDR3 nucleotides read TGTGCCAGCAGCTTGGCCGGCAGGGGCGGGGGCTACACCTTC. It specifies CASSLAGRGGGYTF.

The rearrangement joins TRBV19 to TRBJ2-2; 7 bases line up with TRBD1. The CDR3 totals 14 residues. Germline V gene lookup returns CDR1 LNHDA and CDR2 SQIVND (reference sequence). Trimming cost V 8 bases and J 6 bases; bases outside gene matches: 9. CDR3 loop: CASSQGPVAGELFF. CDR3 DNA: TGTGCCAGTTCACAGGGGCCGGTGGCCGGGGAGCTGTTTTTT.

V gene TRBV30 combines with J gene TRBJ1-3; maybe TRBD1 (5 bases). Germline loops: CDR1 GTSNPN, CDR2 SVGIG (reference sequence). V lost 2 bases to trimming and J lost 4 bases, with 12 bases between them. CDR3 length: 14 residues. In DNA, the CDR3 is TGTGCCTGGAGTATCCTTGGGGGGGGAAACACCATATATTTT. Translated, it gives CAWSILGGGNTIYF.

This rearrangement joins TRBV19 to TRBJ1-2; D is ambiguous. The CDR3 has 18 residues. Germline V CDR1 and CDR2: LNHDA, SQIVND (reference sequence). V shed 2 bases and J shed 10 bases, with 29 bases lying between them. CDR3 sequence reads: CASSIPRGVIILGSNYTF. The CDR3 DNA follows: TGTGCCAGTAGTATACCCCGTGGAGTCATCATTCTGGGATCAAACTACACCTTC. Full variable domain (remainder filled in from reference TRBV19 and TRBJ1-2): DGGITQSPKYLFRKEGQNVTLSCEQNLNHDAMYWYRQDPGQGLRLIYYSQIVNDFQKGDIAEGYSVSREKKESFPLTVTSAQKNPTAFYLCASSIPRGVIILGSNYTFGSGTRLTVV.

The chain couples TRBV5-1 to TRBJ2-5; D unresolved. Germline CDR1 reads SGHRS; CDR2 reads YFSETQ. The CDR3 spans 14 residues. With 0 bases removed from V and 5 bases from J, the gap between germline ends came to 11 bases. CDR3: CASSLVGSEETQYF. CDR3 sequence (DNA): TGCGCCAGCAGCTTGGTGGGATCTGAGGAGACCCAGTACTTC.